This TCR beta chain was sequenced for a study of identical twins. This CDR3 is 14 amino acids long. After removal of 6 bases from V and 0 bases from J, the junction contained 3 bases not matched to a gene. From germline, CDR1 is SGHNT and CDR2 YENEEA. Healthy Caucasians alone served as donors. General study results and limits: Whereas memory repertoires showed no such difference, abundant cord blood beta clonotypes carried fewer insertions.

To note about this clonotype: The antigen is undetermined.

The cDNA had a unique molecular identifier and a template-switch universal primer site. TCRdb processed the 5' RACE reads anew with MiXCR; each CDR3 protein has one entry. The data hold some 730,000 distinct CDR3 sequences, with roughly 18% observed a single time. The data also belong to a second study, concerning T cells expressing NK-cell markers.

The sample comprised PBMCs. This TCR derives from a woman between 18 and 29 years old in good health. The V call is TRBV11-3, the J call TRBJ2-7; 9 bases are shared with TRBD1. The CDR3 bases are TGTGCCAGCAGGGGACAGGGTTACTCCTACGAGCAGTACTTC. Its protein is CASRGQGYSYEQYF.